This T cell receptor (beta chain) was sequenced during a study of blood T cell repertoires in COVID-19. Overall study: PBMCs, B-cell-depleted T cells, or T cells were the source of the cDNA or gDNA that made up the material.

This clone appeared a few times. Repertoires were generated with immunoSEQ multiplex PCR, while TCRdb's copy carries only in-frame clones and drops some. The repertoire holds 250,000 or so clones, with roughly 88% as singletons. After removal of 0 bases from V and 3 bases from J, the junction contained 5 bases not matched to a gene. Germline V gene sequence: CDR1 KGHSY, CDR2 FQNENV. The CDR3 loop spans 16 amino acids. This TCR came from a woman in her twenties or thirties with COVID-19, enrolled during active disease. The chain joins TRBV16 to TRBJ2-4; 7 bases match TRBD1. The sequenced sample consisted of peripheral blood. The CDR3 protein is CASSQSGQRDKNIQYF. In nucleotides, the CDR3 is TGTGCCAGCAGCCAATCGGGACAGAGAGACAAAAACATTCAGTACTTC.